A single sample is the source of the 15 T cell receptor beta chains below, sequenced in a study of CD8 T cells in ankylosing spondylitis. TCRdb ran MiXCR on the 5' RACE reads and lists one entry per CDR3 protein. The sample contains about 130,000 distinct CDR3 sequences, roughly 13% of which appear only once. The sequencing input was blood, either unsorted or a sorted T cell fraction (not recorded which). Receptors originate from a female donor with ankylosing spondylitis or in good health (not recorded which).

This clonotype came up many times. V is TRBV20-1 and J is TRBJ1-5; D not resolved. The CDR3 extends over 14 amino acids. V lost 6 bases and J 0 bases, leaving 12 bases between the germline ends. Germline CDR1 is DFQATT and CDR2 is SNEGSKA (reference sequence). The chain's CDR3 is CSAPGEYSNQPQHF. The CDR3 DNA sequence: TGCAGTGCCCCCGGGGAGTATAGCAATCAGCCCCAGCATTTT.

This clonotype was observed a few times. The V gene is TRBV4-1, the J gene TRBJ2-1; weak D call: TRBD2 (6 bases). This CDR3 is 16 amino acids long. The V gene's germline CDR1 is MGHRA and CDR2 YSYEKL. Trimming stripped 2 bases from V and 6 bases from J, with 17 bases between. DNA for the CDR3: TGCGCCAGCAGCCAAACTCCGGGACTGGCAGCCAATGAGCAGTTCTTC. It is translated as CASSQTPGLAANEQFF.

This clonotype was found many times. This chain uses TRBV11-1 with TRBJ1-1; no clear D. The CDR3 spans 13 residues. Trimming took 2 bases from V and 0 from J, leaving 4 bases between them. Germline loops: CDR1 SGHAT, CDR2 FQDESV (reference sequence). Here the CDR3 reads CASSLRMNTEAFF. The CDR3 DNA follows: TGTGCCAGCAGCTTACGCATGAACACTGAAGCTTTCTTT.

This rearrangement joins TRBV24-1 to TRBJ2-5; D remains unclear. Per the germline V gene, CDR1 is KGHDR and CDR2 is SFDVKD. The V gene lost 3 bases and the J gene lost 5 bases, with 18 bases spanning the gap. CDR3 size: 16 residues. The DNA for the CDR3 is TGTGCCACCAGTGATCCAGGATCCTTAGACGGGGAGACCCAGTACTTC. This sequence encodes CATSDPGSLDGETQYF.

The gene calls are TRBV12-3 or TRBV12-4 and TRBJ2-3; D uncertain. Between the trimmed V and J ends, which lost 2 bases and 0 bases, there was a span of 9 bases. CDR3 length: 15 residues. The CDR3 here is CASSLSEASTDTQYF. The CDR3 bases are TGTGCCAGCAGTTTAAGCGAGGCCAGCACAGATACGCAGTATTTT.

Only a few counts were recorded for this clonotype. The gene calls are TRBV19 and TRBJ2-7; D gene uncertain. V was clipped by 10 bases and J by 0 bases, with 13 bases between them. There are 13 residues in the CDR3. Germline V gene lookup returns CDR1 LNHDA and CDR2 SQIVND (reference sequence). The CDR3 DNA follows: TGTGCCACCGCTCCGGAGTTCTCCTACGAGCAGTACTTC. Its translation is CATAPEFSYEQYF.

In its sample, this clonotype was seen many times. The CDR3 coding sequence is TGTGCCAGCAGCTTATTTGGCGTGGATTATTCCAGCTCCTACAATGAGCAGTTCTTC. Amino acid sequence: CASSLFGVDYSSSYNEQFF. J is TRBJ2-1 and V is TRBV11-3; D not resolved. V was pared by 2 bases and J by 0 bases, with 20 bases between. This CDR3 is built from 19 residues. Germline CDR1 SGHNT, CDR2 YENEEA. The full variable domain, its missing parts supplied by reference TRBV11-3 and TRBJ2-1, is EAGVVQSPRYKIIEKKQPVAFWCNPISGHNTLYWYLQNLGQGPELLIRYENEEAVDDSQLPKDRFSAERLKGVDSTLKIQPAELGDSAVYLCASSLFGVDYSSSYNEQFFGPGTRLTVL.

This clonotype has a count of ten or more. V gene TRBV11-3 combines with J gene TRBJ2-3, with 7 bases fitting TRBD1. Losses at the gene ends were 5 bases for V and 5 bases for J; bases not matched to a gene: 4. The CDR3 contains 13 residues. Germline values: CDR1 SGHNT, CDR2 YENEEA. DNA of the CDR3: TGTGCCAGCAGCCAGGGACAGAGAGATACGCAGTATTTT. Translating it yields CASSQGQRDTQYF.

This clonotype has a handful of counts. The chain has TRBV4-1 and TRBJ2-1, with 8 bases matching TRBD2. V trimming: 4 bases; J trimming: 5 bases; junction bases outside the gene matches: 13. There are 17 residues in the CDR3. The germline V gene encodes CDR1 MGHRA and CDR2 YSYEKL. CDR3 nucleotides: TGCGCCAGCAGCCGGCTTCCGCCTAGCGGGTTGAACAATGAGCAGTTCTTC. Amino acid sequence: CASSRLPPSGLNNEQFF.

This clonotype was detected many times. This chain uses TRBV20-1 with TRBJ2-1; a possible D gene is TRBD2 (5 bases). CDR1 is DFQATT, CDR2 SNEGSKA, per germline (reference sequence). The CDR3 totals 13 residues. V was pared by 2 bases and J by 10 bases, with 15 bases between. CDR3 region: CSARIPGTAEQFF. DNA for the CDR3: TGCAGTGCTAGAATCCCGGGAACGGCCGAGCAGTTCTTC.

The chain recombines TRBV6-2 or TRBV6-3 with TRBJ1-6; possibly TRBD1 for D (5 bases). CDR3 length: 15 amino acids. Per germline, CDR1 MNHEY and CDR2 SVGEGT. The V end was cut by 2 bases, the J end by 6 bases, with 11 bases between. CDR3 residues: CASSYRDLRNSPLHF. CDR3 nucleotide sequence: TGTGCCAGCAGTTACCGGGACCTTCGTAATTCACCCCTCCACTTT.

The chain employs TRBV7-9 and TRBJ2-3; no definite D call. Per the germline V gene, CDR1 is SEHNR and CDR2 is FQNEAQ (reference sequence). This CDR3 has 16 residues. V dropped 5 bases and J dropped 2 bases, with 17 bases sitting between them. The CDR3, as DNA: TGTGCCAGCAGCGCTCAGCCCCTGGACCCCACAGATACGCAGTATTTT. This translates into CASSAQPLDPTDTQYF.

The chain carries TRBV7-3 and TRBJ2-3, with 7 bases identical to TRBD2. Germline V gives CDR1 SGHTA, CDR2 FQGTGA. The V gene end was trimmed by 5 bases and the J gene end by 2 bases; junction bases not matched to a gene: 7. This CDR3 spans 15 amino acids. The CDR3 DNA is TGTGCCAGCAGCATCGGGGGGAGCATCACAGATACGCAGTATTTT. Translating gives CASSIGGSITDTQYF.

There are many counts of this clonotype. The V call is TRBV29-1, the J call TRBJ2-2; D is unresolved. CDR1 is SQVTM and CDR2 is ANQGSEA in the germline V gene. The CDR3 length is 13 residues. The germline V and J ends were trimmed by 1 base and 4 bases, with 7 bases remaining between them. This CDR3 is CSVEVVLTGELFF. The CDR3 DNA sequence: TGCAGCGTTGAAGTTGTACTCACCGGGGAGCTGTTTTTT.

Ten or more counts support this clonotype. V gene TRBV12-3 or TRBV12-4 combines with J gene TRBJ1-6, with unresolved D. The CDR3 is made up of 13 amino acids. The V end was cut by 2 bases, the J end by 7 bases, with 6 bases between. CDR3: CASSLFTNSPLHF. CDR3 in DNA: TGTGCCAGCAGTTTATTCACCAATTCACCCCTCCACTTT.